This T cell receptor beta chain came from a study of blood T cells in healthy people across ages. A J-beta primer mix and a sample-barcoded 5' primer were used in a second PCR of roughly 6 to 12 cycles. Using its own MiXCR run on the 5' RACE reads, TCRdb lists one record per CDR3 protein. This repertoire shows roughly 800,000 distinct CDR3 sequences, about 53% found once; its top ten account for about 38%. Between the trimmed V and J ends, which lost 4 bases and 5 bases, there was a span of 18 bases. The CDR3 sequence is 15 residues long. Germline V gene lookup returns CDR1 SGHRS and CDR2 YFSETQ. V is TRBV5-1 and J is TRBJ2-5; TRBD2 might be the D (5 bases). The sequence came from a man older than 75 in good health. Sample: blood. The CDR3 loop is CASSTGLPAAETQYF. DNA of the CDR3: TGCGCCAGCAGCACCGGACTCCCGGCAGCGGAGACCCAGTACTTC.